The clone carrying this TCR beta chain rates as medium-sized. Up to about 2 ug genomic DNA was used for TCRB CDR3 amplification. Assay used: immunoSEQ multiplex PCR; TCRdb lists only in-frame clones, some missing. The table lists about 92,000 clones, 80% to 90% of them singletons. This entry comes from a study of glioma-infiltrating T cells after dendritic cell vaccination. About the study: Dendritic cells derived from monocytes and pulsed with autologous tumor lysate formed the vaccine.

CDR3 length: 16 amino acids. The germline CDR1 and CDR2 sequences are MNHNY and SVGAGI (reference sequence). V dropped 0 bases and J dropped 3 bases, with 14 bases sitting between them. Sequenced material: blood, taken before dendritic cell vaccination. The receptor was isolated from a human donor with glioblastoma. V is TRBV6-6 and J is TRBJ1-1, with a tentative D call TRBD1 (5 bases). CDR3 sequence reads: CASSYSPGDGYTEAFF. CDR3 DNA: TGTGCCAGCAGTTACTCACCGGGGGATGGCTACACTGAAGCTTTCTTT.